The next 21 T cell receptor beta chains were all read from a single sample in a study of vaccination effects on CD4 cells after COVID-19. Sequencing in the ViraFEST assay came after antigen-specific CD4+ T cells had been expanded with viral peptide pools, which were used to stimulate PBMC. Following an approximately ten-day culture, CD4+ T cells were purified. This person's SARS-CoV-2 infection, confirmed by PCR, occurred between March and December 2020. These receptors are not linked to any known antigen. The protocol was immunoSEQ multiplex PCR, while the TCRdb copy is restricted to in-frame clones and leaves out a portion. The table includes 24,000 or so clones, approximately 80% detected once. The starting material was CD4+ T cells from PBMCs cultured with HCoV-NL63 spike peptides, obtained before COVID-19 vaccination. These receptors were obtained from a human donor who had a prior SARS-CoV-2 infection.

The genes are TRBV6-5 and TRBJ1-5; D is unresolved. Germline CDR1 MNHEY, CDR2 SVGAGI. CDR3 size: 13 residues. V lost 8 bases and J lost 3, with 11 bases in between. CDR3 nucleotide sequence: TGTGCCAGCGTCGGTCAGTACAATCAGCCCCAGCATTTT. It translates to CASVGQYNQPQHF.

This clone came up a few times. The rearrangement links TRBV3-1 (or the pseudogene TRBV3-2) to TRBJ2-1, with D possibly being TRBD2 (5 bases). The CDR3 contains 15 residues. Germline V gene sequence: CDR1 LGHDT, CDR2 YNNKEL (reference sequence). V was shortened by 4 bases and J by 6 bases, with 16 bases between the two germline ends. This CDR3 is CASSRDTLAGNEQFF. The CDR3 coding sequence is TGTGCCAGCAGCCGCGACACCCTGGCGGGCAATGAGCAGTTCTTC.

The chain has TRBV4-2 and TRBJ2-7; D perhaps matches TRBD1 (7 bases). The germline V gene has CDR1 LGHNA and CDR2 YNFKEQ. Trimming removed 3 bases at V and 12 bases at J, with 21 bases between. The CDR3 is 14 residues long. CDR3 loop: CASSHAGTANYVYF. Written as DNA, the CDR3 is TGTGCCAGCAGCCATGCGGGGACAGCCAACTATGTGTACTTC.

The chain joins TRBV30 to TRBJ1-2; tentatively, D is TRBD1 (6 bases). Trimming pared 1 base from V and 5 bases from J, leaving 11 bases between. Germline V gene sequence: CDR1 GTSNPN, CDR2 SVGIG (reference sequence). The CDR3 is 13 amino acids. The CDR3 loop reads CAWSEQGDYGYTF. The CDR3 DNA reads TGTGCCTGGAGTGAACAGGGCGATTATGGCTACACCTTC.

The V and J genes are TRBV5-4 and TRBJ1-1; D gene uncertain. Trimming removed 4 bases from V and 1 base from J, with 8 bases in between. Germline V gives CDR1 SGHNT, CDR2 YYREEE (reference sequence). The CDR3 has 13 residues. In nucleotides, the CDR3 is TGTGCCAGCAGCGAGGGCCCGAACACTGAAGCTTTCTTT. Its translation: CASSEGPNTEAFF.

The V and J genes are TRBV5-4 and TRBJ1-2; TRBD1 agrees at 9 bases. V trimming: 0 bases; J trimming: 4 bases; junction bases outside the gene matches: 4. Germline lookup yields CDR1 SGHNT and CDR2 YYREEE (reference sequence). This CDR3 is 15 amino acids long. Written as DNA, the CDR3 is TGTGCCAGCAGCTTGGGGGACAGGGAGTCCTATGGCTACACCTTC. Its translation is CASSLGDRESYGYTF.

The CDR3 nucleotides read TGCGCCAGCAGCTTTGGGACAGGGGGGGACACTGAAGCTTTCTTT. Translation gives CASSFGTGGDTEAFF. The V call is TRBV5-1, the J call TRBJ1-1; 11 nucleotides align to TRBD1. The germline gives CDR1 SGHRS, CDR2 YFSETQ. The CDR3 loop spans 15 amino acids. Trimming at V came to 2 bases and at J to 3 bases, leaving 3 bases not matched to a gene. The whole variable domain, filled in from reference TRBV5-1 and TRBJ1-1, reads KAGVTQTPRYLIKTRGQQVTLSCSPISGHRSVSWYQQTPGQGLQFLFEYFSETQRNKGNFPGRFSGRQFSNSRSEMNVSTLELGDSALYLCASSFGTGGDTEAFFGQGTRLTVV.

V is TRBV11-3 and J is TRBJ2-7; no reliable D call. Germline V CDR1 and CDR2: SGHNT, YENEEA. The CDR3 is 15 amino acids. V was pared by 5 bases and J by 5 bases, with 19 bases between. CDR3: CASSLYRVSLDEQYF. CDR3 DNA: TGTGCCAGCAGCCTATATAGGGTATCTCTGGACGAGCAGTACTTC. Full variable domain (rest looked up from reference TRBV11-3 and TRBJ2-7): EAGVVQSPRYKIIEKKQPVAFWCNPISGHNTLYWYLQNLGQGPELLIRYENEEAVDDSQLPKDRFSAERLKGVDSTLKIQPAELGDSAVYLCASSLYRVSLDEQYFGPGTRLTVT.

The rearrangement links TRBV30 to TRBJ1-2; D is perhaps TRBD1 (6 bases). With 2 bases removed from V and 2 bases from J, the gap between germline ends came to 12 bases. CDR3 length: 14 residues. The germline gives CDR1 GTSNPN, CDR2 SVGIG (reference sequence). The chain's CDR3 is CAWSPTGINYGYTF. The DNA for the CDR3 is TGTGCCTGGAGTCCCACAGGGATAAACTATGGCTACACCTTC.

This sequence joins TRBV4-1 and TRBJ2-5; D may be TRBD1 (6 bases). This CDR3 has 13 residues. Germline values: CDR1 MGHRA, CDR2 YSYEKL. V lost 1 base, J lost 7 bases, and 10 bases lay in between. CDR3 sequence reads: CASSQVTGLTQYF. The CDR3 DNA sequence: TGCGCCAGCAGCCAAGTAACAGGGTTGACCCAGTACTTC.

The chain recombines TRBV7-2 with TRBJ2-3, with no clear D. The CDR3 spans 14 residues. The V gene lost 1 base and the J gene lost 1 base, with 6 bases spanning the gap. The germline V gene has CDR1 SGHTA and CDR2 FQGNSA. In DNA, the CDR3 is TGTGCCAGCAGCTTAGGGGTAGGCACAGATACGCAGTATTTT. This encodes CASSLGVGTDTQYF.

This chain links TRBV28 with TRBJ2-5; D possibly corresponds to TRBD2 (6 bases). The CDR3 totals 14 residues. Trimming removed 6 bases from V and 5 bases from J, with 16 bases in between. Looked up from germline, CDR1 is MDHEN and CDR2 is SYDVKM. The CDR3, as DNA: TGTGCCAGCAGATCGGCAGCGGGCGGGGAGACCCAGTACTTC. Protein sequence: CASRSAAGGETQYF. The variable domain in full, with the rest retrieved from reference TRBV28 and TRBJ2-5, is DVKVTQSSRYLVKRTGEKVFLECVQDMDHENMFWYRQDPGLGLRLIYFSYDVKMKEKGDIPEGYSVSREKKERFSLILESASTNQTSMYLCASRSAAGGETQYFGPGTRLLVL.

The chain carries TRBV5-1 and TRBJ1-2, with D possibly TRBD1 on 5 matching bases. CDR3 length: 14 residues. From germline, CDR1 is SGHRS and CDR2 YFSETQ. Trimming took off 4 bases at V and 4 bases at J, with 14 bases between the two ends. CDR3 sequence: CASSQGRRPYGYTF. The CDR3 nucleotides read TGCGCCAGCAGCCAGGGACGGCGTCCCTATGGCTACACCTTC.

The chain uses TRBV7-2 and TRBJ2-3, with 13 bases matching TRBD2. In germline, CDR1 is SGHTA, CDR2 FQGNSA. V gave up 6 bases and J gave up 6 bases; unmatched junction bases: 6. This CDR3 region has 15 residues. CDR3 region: CASSLLGLAGDTQYF. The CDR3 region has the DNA TGTGCCAGCAGTTTATTGGGACTAGCGGGGGATACGCAGTATTTT.

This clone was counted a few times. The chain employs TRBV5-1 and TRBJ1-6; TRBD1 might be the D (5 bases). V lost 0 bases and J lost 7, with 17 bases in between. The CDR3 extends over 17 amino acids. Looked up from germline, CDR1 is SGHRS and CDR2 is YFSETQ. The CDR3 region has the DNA TGCGCCAGCAGCTTGGTGGGCGTCGTCCAGGGCAATTCACCCCTCCACTTT. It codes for CASSLVGVVQGNSPLHF. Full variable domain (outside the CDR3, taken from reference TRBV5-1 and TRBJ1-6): KAGVTQTPRYLIKTRGQQVTLSCSPISGHRSVSWYQQTPGQGLQFLFEYFSETQRNKGNFPGRFSGRQFSNSRSEMNVSTLELGDSALYLCASSLVGVVQGNSPLHFGNGTRLTVT.

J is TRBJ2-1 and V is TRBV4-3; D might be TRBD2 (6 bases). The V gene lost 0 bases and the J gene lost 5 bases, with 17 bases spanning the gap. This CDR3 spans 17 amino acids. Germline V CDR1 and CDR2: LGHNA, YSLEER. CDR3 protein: CASSQDGRGTVNNEQFF. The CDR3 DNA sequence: TGCGCCAGCAGCCAAGATGGTCGGGGGACGGTTAACAATGAGCAGTTCTTC.

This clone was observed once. The CDR3 nucleotides are TGTGCCAGCTCAACCGGACTAGAAGAGACCCAGTACTTC. As protein: CASSTGLEETQYF. The V gene is TRBV18, the J gene TRBJ2-5, with 7 bases that match TRBD2. CDR3 length equals 13 residues. J lost 3 bases, V lost 5 bases, and 3 bases had no gene match. The germline CDR1 and CDR2 sequences are KGHSH and LQKENI. Together with reference TRBV18 and TRBJ2-5, the CDR3 gives the full variable domain: NAGVMQNPRHLVRRRGQEARLRCSPMKGHSHVYWYRQLPEEGLKFMVYLQKENIIDESGMPKERFSAEFPKEGPSILRIQQVVRGDSAAYFCASSTGLEETQYFGPGTRLLVL.

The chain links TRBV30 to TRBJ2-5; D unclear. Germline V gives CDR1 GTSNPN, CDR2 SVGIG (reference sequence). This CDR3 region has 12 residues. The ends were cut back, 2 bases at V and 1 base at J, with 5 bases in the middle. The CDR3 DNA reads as TGTGCCTGGAGTCCAGTCCAAGAGACCCAGTACTTC. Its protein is CAWSPVQETQYF.

The CDR3 nucleotides are TGTGCCAGCAGCTCGAAAGTGGGGACAGTGTACAATGAGCAGTTCTTC. Amino acids: CASSSKVGTVYNEQFF. This chain joins TRBV9 and TRBJ2-1, with 7 positions matching TRBD1. Germline values: CDR1 SGDLS, CDR2 YYNGEE. V lost 4 bases and J lost 4; bases outside the gene matches: 11. The CDR3 sequence is 16 residues long. Combining the CDR3 with reference TRBV9 and TRBJ2-1 gives the whole variable domain DSGVTQTPKHLITATGQRVTLRCSPRSGDLSVYWYQQSLDQGLQFLIQYYNGEERAKGNILERFSAQQFPDLHSELNLSSLELGDSALYFCASSSKVGTVYNEQFFGPGTRLTVL.

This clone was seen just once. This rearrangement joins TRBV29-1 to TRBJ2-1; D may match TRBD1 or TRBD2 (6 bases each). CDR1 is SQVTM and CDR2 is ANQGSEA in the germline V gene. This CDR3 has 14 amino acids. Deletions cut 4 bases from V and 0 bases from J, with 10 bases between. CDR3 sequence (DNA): TGCAGCGTTGGTGAGGGGGGCTCCTACAATGAGCAGTTCTTC. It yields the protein CSVGEGGSYNEQFF.

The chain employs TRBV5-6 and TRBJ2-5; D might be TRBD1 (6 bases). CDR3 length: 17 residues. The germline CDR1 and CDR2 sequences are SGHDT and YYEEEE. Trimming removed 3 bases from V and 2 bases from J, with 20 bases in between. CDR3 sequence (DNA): TGTGCCAGCAGCTATTTCCTGGGGACAAACACGCAAGAGACCCAGTACTTC. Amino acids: CASSYFLGTNTQETQYF.